Listed below are T cell receptor beta chains from one sample, sequenced in a study of T cell responses to AZD1222 COVID-19 vaccine. Clones were sequenced by immunoSEQ multiplex PCR, and TCRdb holds only the in-frame ones, with some missing. The table lists 90,000 to 95,000 clones, roughly 90% of them singletons. The specimen comprised peripheral blood, sampled 28 days after the second AZD1222 dose. These receptors originate from an adult who received the AZD1222 COVID-19 vaccine. CDR3s include the opening cysteine and the closing phenylalanine or tryptophan. The D gene is left open where the match is weak. Part of the rows lack a size; the others show once, few, many or a class for expanded clones.

>-|TRBJ2-1|-|TRBV2
TGTGCCAGCAGTGAACTTGACTCGACCCTCTACAATGAGCAGTTCTTC
CASSELDSTLYNEQFF
>TRBD2|TRBJ2-5|-|TRBV5-5
TGTGCCAGCAGCTTGGAACTAGCGGGAGCTTGGGAGACCCAGTACTTC
CASSLELAGAWETQYF
>-|TRBJ1-5|-|TRBV6-5
TGTGCCAGCAGTCTTCTTTTTGGTCGACAGCCCCAGCATTTT
CASSLLFGRQPQHF
>-|TRBJ1-6|-|TRBV19
TGTGCCAGTAGTGAGGCAGGCAATTCACCCCTCCACTTT
CASSEAGNSPLHF
>TRBD1|TRBJ1-5|-|TRBV9
TGTGCCAGCAGCCCGTACCAGGGGGGTAATCAGCCCCAGCATTTT
CASSPYQGGNQPQHF
>-|TRBJ1-1|-|TRBV21-1
TGTGCCAGCAGCCCGAGGAGGGGGAGCACTGAAGCTTTCTTT
CASSPRRGSTEAFF
>-|TRBJ1-3|once|TRBV6-5
TGTGCCAGCACTTCGGGACGGAACTCTGGAAACACCATATATTTT
CASTSGRNSGNTIYF
>-|TRBJ1-1|-|TRBV24-1
TGTGCCACCTGTTCGGGGAGGGGCACTGAAGCTTTCTTT
CATCSGRGTEAFF
>-|TRBJ1-2|-|TRBV9
TGTGCCAGCAGCGTAGGATCAGGGGTAGAAGGCTACACCTTC
CASSVGSGVEGYTF
>-|TRBJ1-1|-|TRBV3-1/TRBV3-2
TGTGCCAGCAGCCAGGTAGGGGGAAACACTGAAGCTTTCTTT
CASSQVGGNTEAFF
>TRBD1|TRBJ1-2|-|TRBV29-1
TGCAGCGTTGAAGTAGGGACAGACCCCATTACTACCGGCTACACCTTC
CSVEVGTDPITTGYTF
>-|TRBJ1-2|-|TRBV7-3
TGTGCCAGCAGCCCAGGTGGAGGGGTCCCCGGGGCGCAACGCTACACCTTC
CASSPGGGVPGAQRYTF
>-|TRBJ1-1|-|TRBV29-1
TGCAGCGTTGAACCCTTACAGTTGACGAACACTGAAGCTTTCTTT
CSVEPLQLTNTEAFF
>-|TRBJ1-2|-|TRBV10-3
TGTGCCATCAGCGAATGGACAGCCGCTAACTATGGCTACACCTTC
CAISEWTAANYGYTF
>TRBD1|TRBJ2-3|-|TRBV18
TGTGCCAGCTCAAAGGGACAGGGGACAGATACGCAGTATTTT
CASSKGQGTDTQYF
>-|TRBJ2-5|-|TRBV4-1
TGCGCCAGCAGCCAAGATGGGAGTCATGGAGAGACCCAGTACTTC
CASSQDGSHGETQYF
>TRBD2|TRBJ2-3|-|TRBV3-1/TRBV3-2
TGTGCCAGCAGCCAAGATCTAGCGGGGGTGCCCGGGGATACGCAGTATTTT
CASSQDLAGVPGDTQYF
>TRBD1|TRBJ1-4|-|TRBV6-6
TGTGCCAGCAGCGACAGGGTAAATGAAAAACTGTTTTTT
CASSDRVNEKLFF
>-|TRBJ1-6|-|TRBV29-1
TGCAGCACTGGGACATTTTATTCACCCCTCCACTTT
CSTGTFYSPLHF
>TRBD1|TRBJ1-2|-|TRBV29-1
TGCAGCGCGTCCTCGACAGGGGGCCTGAACATCTATGGCTACACCTTC
CSASSTGGLNIYGYTF
>-|TRBJ2-7|-|TRBV19
TGTGCCAGTAGTATGGGCACAGAGCCTTACGAGCAGTACTTC
CASSMGTEPYEQYF
>TRBD1|TRBJ1-6|-|TRBV7-8
TGTGCCAGCAGCCAGACAGGGAATAATTCACCCCTCCACTTT
CASSQTGNNSPLHF
>-|TRBJ2-1|-|TRBV19
TGTGCCAGTACCCCACAGGCAGGGTCCCTAAGTGAGCAGTTCTTC
CASTPQAGSLSEQFF
>-|TRBJ1-6|-|TRBV3-1/TRBV3-2
TGTGCCAGCAGCCAAGCTGGGGAGACCTATAATTCACCCCTCCACTTT
CASSQAGETYNSPLHF
>TRBD2|TRBJ2-4|-|TRBV6-2/TRBV6-3
TGTGCCAGCAGTTACTCTAGGGCTAGCGGAAACATTCAGTACTTC
CASSYSRASGNIQYF
>-|TRBJ2-2|-|TRBV28
TGTGCCAGCAGTCATTTGGGCAGACTGGGAACCGGGGAGCTGTTTTTT
CASSHLGRLGTGELFF
>TRBD2|TRBJ2-3|-|TRBV6-4
TGTGCCAGCAGTGACGGGACTAGCGGGGGCACAGATACGCAGTATTTT
CASSDGTSGGTDTQYF
>TRBD1|TRBJ1-6|-|TRBV27
TGTGCCAGCAGTAACCGACAGGGCGATTATTCACCCCTCCACTTT
CASSNRQGDYSPLHF
>TRBD1|TRBJ2-7|few|TRBV27
TGTGCCAGCAGCCGCGGGACAGGGGGCTACGAGCAGTACTTC
CASSRGTGGYEQYF
>TRBD1|TRBJ1-2|-|TRBV5-6
TGTGCCAGCAGCGCTCTGGGACAGGGGGCGCAGAACTATGGCTACACCTTC
CASSALGQGAQNYGYTF
>TRBD1|TRBJ1-5|once|TRBV10-3
TGTGCCATCAGTACCTCCGGGACAGAGAATCAGCCCCAGCATTTT
CAISTSGTENQPQHF
>TRBD1|TRBJ2-7|once|TRBV27
TGTGCCAGCAGCCCCGGGACAGGGCTCTCCTACGAGCAGTACTTC
CASSPGTGLSYEQYF
>TRBD2|TRBJ2-1|-|TRBV11-3
TGTGCCAGCAGCTCCGAACCCACTAGCGGTCAAGGGTACAATGAGCAGTTCTTC
CASSSEPTSGQGYNEQFF
>TRBD1|TRBJ1-1|-|TRBV24-1
TGTGCCACCTCGGACAGGGGAACTGAAGCTTTCTTT
CATSDRGTEAFF
>TRBD1|TRBJ2-5|-|TRBV2
TGTGCCAGCAGTGGGGACAGGGGTTGGGAGACCCAGTACTTC
CASSGDRGWETQYF
>-|TRBJ1-3|few|TRBV6-6
TGTGCCAGTGGGGCAGGGTTACGCTCTGGAAACACCATATATTTT
CASGAGLRSGNTIYF
>-|TRBJ2-7|-|TRBV7-2
TGTGCCAGCAGCTTAGTAATCCGCGAGCAGTACTTC
CASSLVIREQYF
>-|TRBJ1-4|-|TRBV19
TGTGCCAGTAGTATGTCCTCCGGTACAACTAATGAAAAACTGTTTTTT
CASSMSSGTTNEKLFF
>-|TRBJ1-1|few|TRBV25-1
TGTGCCAGCAGGGGCAGGGACGCTGAAGCTTTCTTT
CASRGRDAEAFF
>TRBD1|TRBJ2-5|-|TRBV30
TGTGCCGGACAGGGACGAGAGACCCAGTACTTC
CAGQGRETQYF
>-|TRBJ2-2|-|TRBV5-6
TGTGCCAGCAGAGGTCAGGGCATCAGCGGGGAGCTGTTTTTT
CASRGQGISGELFF